The clone carrying this TCR beta chain has more than one count but fewer than ten. The antigen remains undetermined. The data were obtained in a study of blood T cells in healthy people across ages. Study information: Template switching retrieved approximately one barcoded beta molecule for each two T cells.

V shed 8 bases, J shed 2 bases, and the junction held 7 bases outside the gene matches. The germline gives CDR1 MNHEY, CDR2 SVGAGI. The CDR3 is 15 amino acids. Findings of the study overall: Age brought a roughly linear fall in TCR beta diversity measured per million T cells. It was the long-lived donors that had more naive CD4+ cells and higher diversity than aged donors.

Sample-barcoded 5' priming and a J-beta primer mix drove a second PCR of roughly 6 to 12 cycles. Every single cDNA molecule received a tag from a template-switch adaptor with 12 random nucleotides. TCRdb called the 5' RACE reads again in MiXCR, with one record for every CDR3 protein. The table lists roughly 1.9 million distinct CDR3 sequences, about two fifths of them singletons. Sequences were obtained from blood. This clonotype originated in a human donor in good health. The chain employs TRBV6-5 and TRBJ2-3; TRBD2 matches at 10 bases. The CDR3 spells CASGLAGADTDTQYF. DNA for the CDR3: TGTGCCAGCGGTCTAGCGGGGGCCGACACAGATACGCAGTATTTT.